Listed below are T cell receptor beta chains from one sample, sequenced in a study of T-cell memory formation after mild COVID-19. MiXCR, applied by TCRdb to the 5' RACE reads, yields one record per CDR3 protein. Of over 450,000 distinct CDR3 sequences in the sample, about a fifth are singletons; the top ten hold about 12%. The sequenced sample was PBMCs or a T cell subset sorted from them (not recorded which). These receptor sequences come from an adult woman who had mild COVID-19 (a few samples of this study predate the infection). Cell type and time point are not known. Each CDR3 is given with its conserved first and last residue. The order of the fields is clone size, J gene, V gene, D gene, CDR3 DNA, CDR3 protein. The D gene is left open where the match is weak. Clone size is given for some rows only: seen once, a few or many times, or a class if the clone is expanded.

clone_size: .; j_call: TRBJ1-1; v_call: TRBV18; d_call: .; cdr3_nt: TGTGCCAGCTCACCACGGCGAGCTTTCTTT; cdr3_aa: CASSPRRAFF
clone_size: .; j_call: TRBJ2-7; v_call: TRBV2; d_call: .; cdr3_nt: TGTGCCAGCAGGAAATTCGGGACGGAGCAGTACTTC; cdr3_aa: CASRKFGTEQYF
clone_size: few; j_call: TRBJ2-3; v_call: TRBV20-1; d_call: .; cdr3_nt: TGCAGTGCTAGAGGATGGCAGGACCAAGCCACGCAGTATTTT; cdr3_aa: CSARGWQDQATQYF
clone_size: .; j_call: TRBJ1-1; v_call: TRBV7-8; d_call: .; cdr3_nt: TGTGCCAGCAGCTTAGCATTCCAGGAAGACACTGAAGCTTTCTTT; cdr3_aa: CASSLAFQEDTEAFF
clone_size: .; j_call: TRBJ2-1; v_call: TRBV5-4; d_call: .; cdr3_nt: TGTGCCAGCAGCTTGGATCCACTAGCCTACAATGAGCAGTTCTTC; cdr3_aa: CASSLDPLAYNEQFF
clone_size: many; j_call: TRBJ2-5; v_call: TRBV4-3; d_call: TRBD1; cdr3_nt: TGCGCCAGCAGCCGAGGACAGGACCAAGAGACCCAGTACTTC; cdr3_aa: CASSRGQDQETQYF
clone_size: .; j_call: TRBJ2-6; v_call: TRBV11-2; d_call: .; cdr3_nt: TGTGCCAGCAGCCCACCATCAGTGGCTGGGGCCAACGTCCTGACTTTC; cdr3_aa: CASSPPSVAGANVLTF
clone_size: .; j_call: TRBJ2-3; v_call: TRBV14; d_call: .; cdr3_nt: TGTGCCAGCAGCCAAGTAGGGGCGGGAACAACAGATACGCAGTATTTT; cdr3_aa: CASSQVGAGTTDTQYF
clone_size: .; j_call: TRBJ2-5; v_call: TRBV7-9; d_call: TRBD1; cdr3_nt: TGTGCCAGCAGCCTAAGGACAGGGCGACCTACGGGGGAGACCCAGTACTTC; cdr3_aa: CASSLRTGRPTGETQYF
clone_size: few; j_call: TRBJ2-3; v_call: TRBV11-3; d_call: .; cdr3_nt: TGTGCCAGCAGCTTAGAAGGAGTCAGGGCAGATACGCAGTATTTT; cdr3_aa: CASSLEGVRADTQYF
clone_size: .; j_call: TRBJ2-7; v_call: TRBV10-3; d_call: TRBD2; cdr3_nt: TGTGCCATCAGAACTAGCGGGAGGGCCGACGAGCAGTACTTC; cdr3_aa: CAIRTSGRADEQYF
clone_size: few; j_call: TRBJ2-5; v_call: TRBV4-2; d_call: TRBD2; cdr3_nt: TGTGCCAGCAGCATAAAAGACCTAGCGGGAGAGACCCAGTACTTC; cdr3_aa: CASSIKDLAGETQYF
clone_size: .; j_call: TRBJ2-1; v_call: TRBV12-3/TRBV12-4; d_call: .; cdr3_nt: TGTGCCAGCAGTTCGGACATCGGTGAGCAGTTCTTC; cdr3_aa: CASSSDIGEQFF
clone_size: few; j_call: TRBJ1-2; v_call: TRBV3-1; d_call: .; cdr3_nt: TGTGCCAGCAGCCAGTTGATTCCAGGTGGCTACACCTTC; cdr3_aa: CASSQLIPGGYTF
clone_size: .; j_call: TRBJ2-7; v_call: TRBV6-1; d_call: TRBD2; cdr3_nt: TGTGCCAGCAGGATCCTAGCGGGAGAGATCTCCTACGAGCAGTACTTC; cdr3_aa: CASRILAGEISYEQYF
clone_size: many; j_call: TRBJ2-3; v_call: TRBV24-1; d_call: .; cdr3_nt: TGTGCCACCAGTGATTTAGAGTTCGCCGGCACAGATACGCAGTATTTT; cdr3_aa: CATSDLEFAGTDTQYF
clone_size: .; j_call: TRBJ2-3; v_call: TRBV5-1; d_call: TRBD2; cdr3_nt: TGCGCCAGCAGCTTGGTCCCCCTAGCGGGGGGGCGTGTCGGCACAGATACGCAGTATTTT; cdr3_aa: CASSLVPLAGGRVGTDTQYF
clone_size: .; j_call: TRBJ2-3; v_call: TRBV2; d_call: .; cdr3_nt: TGTGCCAGCAGTGGGTTTAGTAGCACAGATACGCAGTATTTT; cdr3_aa: CASSGFSSTDTQYF
clone_size: few; j_call: TRBJ2-1; v_call: TRBV9; d_call: .; cdr3_nt: TGTGCCAGCAGCGTAAACCCAGGAGCGGACGACTACAATGAGCAGTTCTTC; cdr3_aa: CASSVNPGADDYNEQFF
clone_size: .; j_call: TRBJ2-7; v_call: TRBV6-2/TRBV6-3; d_call: .; cdr3_nt: TGTGCCAGTGGTGAGGAGGATTACGAGCAGTACTTC; cdr3_aa: CASGEEDYEQYF
clone_size: .; j_call: TRBJ1-3; v_call: TRBV29-1; d_call: .; cdr3_nt: TGCAGCGTTCGGAGCATCGGTGGAAACACCATATATTTT; cdr3_aa: CSVRSIGGNTIYF